Here is one T cell receptor beta chain with its context. Its antigen is as yet unknown. This record comes from a study of shared clonotypes between healthy human individuals. Here immunoSEQ multiplex PCR was the method, and the copy in TCRdb shows in-frame clones only, minus some. This repertoire shows about 2 million clones, about 95% found once; its top ten account for under 1.5%. Between the trimmed V and J ends, which lost 1 base and 10 bases, there was a span of 18 bases. CDR1 and CDR2 (germline): MGHRA, YSYEKL. The CDR3 is made up of 15 amino acids. CD45RO-negative CD8 cells positively selected for CCR7 made up the naive population, which excluded terminally differentiated effector memory CD45RA+ cells. Points from the study as a whole: A handful of donors had roughly 5% of their naive CD4 clonotypes in common.

The specimen sequenced was naive CD8+ T cells sorted from blood. J is TRBJ2-3 and V is TRBV4-1; the D gene could be TRBD1 or TRBD2 (5 bases each). This clonotype originated in a man aged 18 to 29 in good health. The CDR3 bases are TGCGCCAGCAGCCAAGCGGTGCAGTCCCTGGGGGCGCAGTATTTT. It translates to CASSQAVQSLGAQYF.